The clone carrying this TCR beta chain is a singleton in its sample. Its specificity is unknown. In the authors' methods: ImmunoSEQ yielded junction-only sequences lacking quality scores, so filtering differed. Here immunoSEQ multiplex PCR was the method, and the copy in TCRdb shows in-frame clones only, minus some. The V and J calls and clone size were taken over from that table, and D and trimming were inferred from the DNA. This sample has about 560,000 clones, with roughly 79% found just once. Trimming took 4 bases from V and 8 from J, leaving 8 bases between them. Germline V CDR1 and CDR2: MNHNS, SASEGT. The CDR3 contains 11 residues. This record comes from a study of shared clonotypes between healthy human individuals. General study results and limits: Few donors restricted represented genetic and exposure-history diversity.

The specimen was PBMCs. The chain is built from TRBV6-1 and TRBJ2-5; D gene ambiguous. The TCR comes from a middle-aged woman in good health. Some clones in this sample may be carry-over from other donors' samples. The CDR3 spells CASSVRRTQYF. The CDR3 DNA reads TGTGCCAGCAGTGTACGGCGTACCCAGTACTTC.